The 23 T cell receptor beta chains reported below all come from one sample, sequenced in a study of T cells in localized non-small cell lung cancer. Sequencing was performed with immunoSEQ multiplex PCR; in TCRdb, only in-frame clones are kept and a portion is missing. The data contain 5,000 to 8,000 clones, roughly 87% of them seen just once; the ten biggest clones take up roughly a sixth. The starting material was peripheral blood, obtained before any cancer treatment. The receptors shown here come from a male donor aged 60 or older with stage I lung adenocarcinoma.

The chain carries TRBV6-1 and TRBJ2-7; TRBD2 matches 10 bases. The CDR3 consists of 15 residues. J lost 3 bases, V lost 4 bases, and 6 bases had no gene match. The germline V gene encodes CDR1 MNHNS and CDR2 SASEGT. This chain's CDR3 is CASSGRLAGDYEQYF. The CDR3 DNA sequence: TGTGCCAGCAGTGGACGGCTAGCGGGGGACTACGAGCAGTACTTC.

J is TRBJ2-7 and V is TRBV5-6, with D maybe TRBD2 (6 bases). V gave up 4 bases and J gave up 4 bases, with 6 bases separating them. Germline V CDR1 and CDR2: SGHDT, YYEEEE. The CDR3 runs 11 residues. CDR3 bases: TGTGCCAGCAGCGCGGGATACGAGCAGTACGTC. It encodes CASSAGYEQYV.

The chain uses TRBV6-1 and TRBJ2-1; D is uncertain. V lost 8 bases and J lost 2, with 16 bases in between. This CDR3 is 15 amino acids long. CDR1 and CDR2 (germline): MNHNS, SASEGT. CDR3 residues: CASASRWDAYNEQFF. CDR3 nucleotide sequence: TGTGCCAGCGCGAGTCGGTGGGATGCCTACAATGAGCAGTTCTTC.

The V and J genes are TRBV29-1 and TRBJ1-2; D is ambiguous. Trimming pared 5 bases from V and 5 bases from J, leaving 12 bases between. Germline V gene lookup returns CDR1 SQVTM and CDR2 ANQGSEA. This CDR3 has 12 amino acids. CDR3 sequence: CSVRMADYGYTF. The DNA for the CDR3 is TGCAGCGTTCGAATGGCGGATTATGGCTACACCTTC.

This sequence joins TRBV9 and TRBJ2-3, with unresolved D. Germline loops: CDR1 SGDLS, CDR2 YYNGEE. V dropped 0 bases and J dropped 2 bases, with 13 bases sitting between them. The length of the CDR3 is 16 residues. The CDR3 DNA sequence: TGTGCCAGCAGCGTAGGGGTACAGAGTGTCACAGATACGCAGTATTTT. This codes for CASSVGVQSVTDTQYF. The full variable domain, in which reference TRBV9 and TRBJ2-3 provide the parts outside the CDR3, is DSGVTQTPKHLITATGQRVTLRCSPRSGDLSVYWYQQSLDQGLQFLIQYYNGEERAKGNILERFSAQQFPDLHSELNLSSLELGDSALYFCASSVGVQSVTDTQYFGPGTRLTVL.

The chain couples TRBV2 to TRBJ2-7, with 12 bases matching TRBD1. Germline V gives CDR1 SNHLY, CDR2 FYNNEI. The CDR3 totals 18 residues. J lost 5 bases, V lost 0 bases, and 11 bases had no gene match. As DNA, the CDR3 is TGTGCCAGCAGTGAAGCTTACCGGGACAGGGGGCAGAGGAACGAGCAGTACTTC. Its protein product is CASSEAYRDRGQRNEQYF.

The genes are TRBV18 and TRBJ1-1; 7 bases are a match to TRBD1. V dropped 5 bases and J dropped 8; count of bases not matched to a gene: 17. Germline CDR1 and CDR2: KGHSH and LQKENI. The CDR3 is made up of 16 amino acids. The CDR3 bases are TGTGCCAGCTCAAGGGACAGCCTCCAGAGCCGTCTAGAAGCTTTCTTT. Translated, it gives CASSRDSLQSRLEAFF.

The J gene is TRBJ2-7, the V gene TRBV5-1; 7 bases are a match to TRBD1. Per the germline V gene, CDR1 is SGHRS and CDR2 is YFSETQ. V lost 3 bases to trimming and J lost 2 bases; unmatched junction nucleotides: 5. This CDR3 has 14 residues. The CDR3 DNA follows: TGCGCCAGCAGCTGGGGACAGACAGCCTACGAGCAGTACTTC. Translating it yields CASSWGQTAYEQYF.

This chain joins TRBV6-1 and TRBJ1-2; no clear D gene. CDR1 is MNHNS, CDR2 SASEGT, per germline. Between the trimmed V and J ends, which lost 2 bases and 4 bases, there was a span of 11 bases. This CDR3 region has 14 residues. For the CDR3, the DNA is TGTGCCAGCAGTGAATCAATAGTTATCTATGGCTACACCTTC. Translated, it gives CASSESIVIYGYTF.

This clone was found once. The chain combines TRBV11-2 with TRBJ1-2, with TRBD1 matching 7 bases. With 0 bases clipped from V and 5 bases from J, the junction kept 6 bases outside the gene matches. The CDR3 extends over 15 amino acids. The germline gives CDR1 SGHAT, CDR2 FQNNGV. CDR3 region: CASSLERGQRYGYTF. As DNA, the CDR3 is TGTGCCAGCAGCTTAGAGAGGGGACAGCGATATGGCTACACCTTC.

This chain joins TRBV6-5 and TRBJ1-2, with 7 positions matching TRBD1. This CDR3 spans 13 amino acids. The germline V gene has CDR1 MNHEY and CDR2 SVGAGI. V shed 6 bases and J 7 bases; nucleotides not matched to a gene: 8. CDR3 amino acids: CASSPTGESGYTF. The DNA for the CDR3 is TGTGCCAGCAGCCCTACAGGGGAAAGTGGCTACACCTTC.

This clone was observed once. V gene TRBV7-8 combines with J gene TRBJ2-3; TRBD2 aligns across 14 bases. CDR1 is SGHVS and CDR2 is FQNEAQ in the germline V gene. Trimming cost V 7 bases and J 3 bases; bases outside gene matches: 18. CDR3 length: 20 amino acids. CDR3 in amino acids: CASTLSPGTSGGEITDTQYF. Written as DNA, the CDR3 is TGTGCCAGCACCCTTTCCCCCGGGACTAGCGGGGGCGAGATTACAGATACGCAGTATTTT. The variable domain in full, completed from reference TRBV7-8 and TRBJ2-3, reads GAGVSQSPRYKVAKRGQDVALRCDPISGHVSLFWYQQALGQGPEFLTYFQNEAQLDKSGLPSDRFFAERPEGSVSTLKIQRTQQEDSAVYLCASTLSPGTSGGEITDTQYFGPGTRLTVL.

This clone has only a few counts. The chain employs TRBV5-4 and TRBJ2-1, with TRBD2 identical over 9 bases. Germline-derived CDR1 and CDR2 are SGHNT and YYREEE (reference sequence). The V and J ends lost 5 bases and 7 bases, in that order; junction bases with no gene match: 10. CDR3 length equals 15 residues. The CDR3 DNA sequence: TGTGCCAGCAGTCAGTGGCGGGAGGGCCTTAATGAGCAGTTCTTC. Its protein product is CASSQWREGLNEQFF.

V is TRBV5-6 and J is TRBJ1-4; 7 nucleotides agree with TRBD1. CDR1 is SGHDT and CDR2 is YYEEEE in the germline V gene. Trimming cost V 4 bases and J 5 bases; bases outside gene matches: 5. This CDR3 spans 14 amino acids. Here the CDR3 DNA reads TGTGCCAGCAGCGGAACAGGGGTCAATGAAAAACTGTTTTTT. Translation gives CASSGTGVNEKLFF.

This clone was found once. This chain links TRBV10-2 with TRBJ2-1, with TRBD2 identical over 11 bases. V shed 7 bases, J shed 10 bases, and the junction held 9 bases outside the gene matches. This CDR3 spans 14 amino acids. The germline gives CDR1 WSHSY, CDR2 SAAADI. CDR3 region: CASTVAGGHREQFF. The CDR3 DNA is TGCGCCAGCACCGTAGCGGGGGGGCACAGAGAGCAGTTCTTC.

V is TRBV19 and J is TRBJ2-1, with D maybe TRBD2 (6 bases). V shed 3 bases and J shed 6 bases, with 6 bases lying between them. Per the germline V gene, CDR1 is LNHDA and CDR2 is SQIVND (reference sequence). This CDR3 comprises 12 residues. The CDR3 DNA reads TGTGCCAGTAGTATCGGGGGCAATGAGCAGTTCTTC. Its translation: CASSIGGNEQFF.

This clone has a single count. This chain connects TRBV5-1 to TRBJ2-1; D possibly corresponds to TRBD1 (5 bases). The length of the CDR3 is 15 residues. Trimming pared 0 bases from V and 4 bases from J, leaving 11 bases between. The germline gives CDR1 SGHRS, CDR2 YFSETQ. The chain's CDR3 is CASSLGGQTYNEQFF. The DNA for the CDR3 is TGCGCCAGCAGCTTGGGGGGCCAGACTTACAATGAGCAGTTCTTC. Looking up the rest from reference TRBV5-1 and TRBJ2-1 gives the full variable domain: KAGVTQTPRYLIKTRGQQVTLSCSPISGHRSVSWYQQTPGQGLQFLFEYFSETQRNKGNFPGRFSGRQFSNSRSEMNVSTLELGDSALYLCASSLGGQTYNEQFFGPGTRLTVL.

V usage is TRBV5-1 and J usage is TRBJ2-5; no reliable D call. V was pared by 3 bases and J by 5 bases, with 14 bases between. Germline CDR1 and CDR2: SGHRS and YFSETQ. There are 14 residues in the CDR3. The CDR3 DNA sequence: TGCGCCAGCAGCTCCCCGGGCAGCGAGGAGACCCAGTACTTC. Translating it yields CASSSPGSEETQYF.

The V gene is TRBV28, the J gene TRBJ1-2; tentatively, D is TRBD1 (5 bases). Germline V gene lookup returns CDR1 MDHEN and CDR2 SYDVKM. CDR3 length: 15 amino acids. V gave up 6 bases and J gave up 4 bases, with 18 bases separating them. CDR3 in amino acids: CASRSSAGFSYGYTF. In DNA form, the CDR3 reads TGTGCCAGCAGGTCGTCGGCAGGGTTTAGCTATGGCTACACCTTC.

A word on this clone: Compared with germline, one end of the junction differs, possibly owing to a read error. This chain connects TRBV7-3 to TRBJ2-3, with D perhaps TRBD2 (6 bases). Germline V gene sequence: CDR1 SGHTA, CDR2 FQGTGA. The CDR3 totals 16 residues. The CDR3 region has the DNA TGTGCCAGCAGCCTAACCGGGGGTTTCCCCACAGATACGCAGTATTTT. Amino acids: CASSLTGGFPTDTQYF.

This chain connects TRBV4-1 to TRBJ2-5; D is possibly TRBD1 (6 bases). The V end lost 2 bases, the J end lost 2 bases, and 18 bases lay between the germline ends. Germline V CDR1 and CDR2: MGHRA, YSYEKL. This CDR3 is 17 amino acids long. The CDR3 is CASSQPLLWQGQETQYF. The CDR3 DNA sequence: TGCGCCAGCAGCCAACCCTTATTATGGCAGGGGCAAGAGACCCAGTACTTC.

The V gene is TRBV10-3, the J gene TRBJ1-1, with D possibly matching TRBD1 (6 bases). This CDR3 region has 13 residues. Trimming took 9 bases from V and 1 from J, leaving 12 bases between them. The V gene's germline CDR1 is ENHRY and CDR2 SYGVKD. As DNA, the CDR3 is TGTGCCATAGGACAGCAGAAGAACACTGAAGCTTTCTTT. This codes for CAIGQQKNTEAFF.

The chain employs TRBV9 and TRBJ1-3, with D perhaps matching TRBD1 (5 bases). The germline CDR1 and CDR2 sequences are SGDLS and YYNGEE. The V end was cut by 3 bases, the J end by 6 bases, with 10 bases between. The CDR3 has 13 residues. Written as DNA, the CDR3 is TGTGCCAGCAGCGGCAGGGACGAAAACACCATATATTTT. Its protein product is CASSGRDENTIYF. The full variable domain, in which reference TRBV9 and TRBJ1-3 provide the parts outside the CDR3, is DSGVTQTPKHLITATGQRVTLRCSPRSGDLSVYWYQQSLDQGLQFLIQYYNGEERAKGNILERFSAQQFPDLHSELNLSSLELGDSALYFCASSGRDENTIYFGEGSWLTVV.